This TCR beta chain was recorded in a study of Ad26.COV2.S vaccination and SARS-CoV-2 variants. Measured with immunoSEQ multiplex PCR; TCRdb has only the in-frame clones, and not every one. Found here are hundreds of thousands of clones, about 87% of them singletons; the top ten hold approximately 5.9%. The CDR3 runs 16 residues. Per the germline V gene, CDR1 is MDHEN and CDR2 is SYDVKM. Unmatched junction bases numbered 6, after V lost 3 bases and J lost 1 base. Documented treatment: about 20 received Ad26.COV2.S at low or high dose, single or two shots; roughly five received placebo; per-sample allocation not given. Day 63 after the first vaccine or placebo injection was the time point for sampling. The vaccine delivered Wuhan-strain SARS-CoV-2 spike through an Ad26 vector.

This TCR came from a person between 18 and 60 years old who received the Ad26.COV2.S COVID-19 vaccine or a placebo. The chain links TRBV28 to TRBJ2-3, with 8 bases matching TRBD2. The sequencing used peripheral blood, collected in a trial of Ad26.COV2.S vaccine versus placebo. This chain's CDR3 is CASSLGGLGGTDTQYF. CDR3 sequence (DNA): TGTGCCAGCAGTTTGGGGGGACTAGGGGGCACAGATACGCAGTATTTT.